This T cell receptor (beta chain) was sequenced in a study of post-analysis software for immune sequencing data. Findings and caveats of the study: Elevated frequency relative to controls characterized several TRBV segments in patients, TRBV5-6, TRBV5-1 and TRBV20-1 among them.

With respect to this clonotype: Its antigen is still unknown.

Researchers reported that TCR beta cDNA libraries carried unique molecular identifiers. From the PCR reads, TCRdb called clonotypes with MiXCR, one entry per CDR3 protein. This sample has 700,000 to 800,000 distinct CDR3 sequences, with 25% to 30% found just once. Per the germline V gene, CDR1 is SGHRS and CDR2 is YFSETQ. Unmatched junction bases numbered 7, after V lost 4 bases and J lost 3 bases. The CDR3 has 15 amino acids. The chain has TRBV5-1 and TRBJ1-5; 7 nucleotides line up with TRBD1. The specimen was blood. This TCR came from a girl aged 5-17 years with multiple sclerosis. CDR3 amino acids: CASSRTGVPNQPQHF. In DNA form, the CDR3 reads TGCGCCAGCAGCCGAACAGGGGTCCCCAATCAGCCCCAGCATTTT.